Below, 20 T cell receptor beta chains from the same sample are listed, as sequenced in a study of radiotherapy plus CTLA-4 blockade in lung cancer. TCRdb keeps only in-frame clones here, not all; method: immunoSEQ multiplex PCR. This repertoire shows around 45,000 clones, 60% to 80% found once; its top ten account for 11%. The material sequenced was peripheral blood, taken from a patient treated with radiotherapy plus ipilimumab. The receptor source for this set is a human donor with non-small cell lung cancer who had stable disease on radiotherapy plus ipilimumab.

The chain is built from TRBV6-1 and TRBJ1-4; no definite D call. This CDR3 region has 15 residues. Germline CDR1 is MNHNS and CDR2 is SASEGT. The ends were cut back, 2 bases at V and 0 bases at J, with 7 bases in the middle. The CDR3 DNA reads TGTGCCAGCAGTGAATACGGGGCAACTAATGAAAAACTGTTTTTT. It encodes CASSEYGATNEKLFF.

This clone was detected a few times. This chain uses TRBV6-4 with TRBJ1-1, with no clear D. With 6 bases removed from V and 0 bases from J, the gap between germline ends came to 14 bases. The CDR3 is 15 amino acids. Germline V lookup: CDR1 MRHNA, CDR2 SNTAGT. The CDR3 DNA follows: TGTGCCAGCAGCCCTTTCGGCTACATGAACACTGAAGCTTTCTTT. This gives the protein CASSPFGYMNTEAFF.

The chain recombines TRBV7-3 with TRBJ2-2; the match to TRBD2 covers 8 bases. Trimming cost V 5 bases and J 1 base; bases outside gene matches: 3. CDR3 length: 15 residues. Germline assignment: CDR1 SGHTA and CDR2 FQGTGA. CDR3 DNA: TGTGCCAGCAGCCCTCTAGCGGGGAACACCGGGGAGCTGTTTTTT. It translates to CASSPLAGNTGELFF.

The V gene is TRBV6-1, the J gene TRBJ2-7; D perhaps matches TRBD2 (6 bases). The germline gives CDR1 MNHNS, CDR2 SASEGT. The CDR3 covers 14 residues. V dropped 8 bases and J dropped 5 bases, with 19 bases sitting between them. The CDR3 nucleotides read TGTGCCAGCGGGGCCGGGGGTGCTTTCCACGAGCAGTACTTC. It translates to CASGAGGAFHEQYF.

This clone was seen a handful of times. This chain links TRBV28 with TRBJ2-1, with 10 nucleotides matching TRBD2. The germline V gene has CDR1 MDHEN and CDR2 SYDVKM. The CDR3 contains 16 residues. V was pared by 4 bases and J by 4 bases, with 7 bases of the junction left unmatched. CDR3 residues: CASSYTAGGQYNEQFF. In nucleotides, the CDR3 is TGTGCCAGCAGTTACACAGCGGGGGGGCAGTACAATGAGCAGTTCTTC.

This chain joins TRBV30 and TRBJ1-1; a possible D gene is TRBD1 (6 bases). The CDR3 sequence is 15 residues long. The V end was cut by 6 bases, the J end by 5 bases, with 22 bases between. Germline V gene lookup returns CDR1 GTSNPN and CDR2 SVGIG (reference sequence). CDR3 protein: CACTRGGGSGTEAFF. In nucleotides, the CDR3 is TGTGCCTGTACGCGGGGAGGGGGAAGTGGAACTGAAGCTTTCTTT.

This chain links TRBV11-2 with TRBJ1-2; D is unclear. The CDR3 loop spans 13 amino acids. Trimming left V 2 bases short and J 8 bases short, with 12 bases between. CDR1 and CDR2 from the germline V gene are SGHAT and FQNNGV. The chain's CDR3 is CASSLIPGDGYTF. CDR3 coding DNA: TGTGCCAGCAGCTTAATTCCAGGAGACGGCTACACCTTC.

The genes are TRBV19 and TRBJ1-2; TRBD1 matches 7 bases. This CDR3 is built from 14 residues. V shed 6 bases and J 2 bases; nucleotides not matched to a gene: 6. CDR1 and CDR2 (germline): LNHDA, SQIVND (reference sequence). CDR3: CASRATGVNYGYTF. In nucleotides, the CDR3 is TGTGCCAGTAGGGCAACAGGGGTGAACTATGGCTACACCTTC.

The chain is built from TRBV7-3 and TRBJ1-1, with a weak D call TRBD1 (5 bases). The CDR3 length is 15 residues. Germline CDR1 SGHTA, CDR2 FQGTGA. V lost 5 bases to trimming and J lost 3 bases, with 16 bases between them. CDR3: CASSPQGGRDTEAFF. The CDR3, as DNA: TGTGCCAGCAGCCCTCAGGGAGGCCGGGACACTGAAGCTTTCTTT.

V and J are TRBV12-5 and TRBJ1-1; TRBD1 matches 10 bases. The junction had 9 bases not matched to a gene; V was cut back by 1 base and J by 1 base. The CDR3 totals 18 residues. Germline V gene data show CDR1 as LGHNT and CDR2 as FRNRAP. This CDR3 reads CASGLGRQGAGRNTEAFF. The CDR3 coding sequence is TGTGCTAGTGGTTTGGGAAGACAGGGGGCAGGGAGGAACACTGAAGCTTTCTTT.

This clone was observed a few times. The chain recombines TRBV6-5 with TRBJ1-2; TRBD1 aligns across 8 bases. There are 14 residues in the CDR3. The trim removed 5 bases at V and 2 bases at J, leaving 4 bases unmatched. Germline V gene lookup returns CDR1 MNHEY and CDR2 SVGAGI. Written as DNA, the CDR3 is TGTGCCAGCAGTGCAAACAGGGGGAACTATGGCTACACCTTC. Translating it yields CASSANRGNYGYTF.

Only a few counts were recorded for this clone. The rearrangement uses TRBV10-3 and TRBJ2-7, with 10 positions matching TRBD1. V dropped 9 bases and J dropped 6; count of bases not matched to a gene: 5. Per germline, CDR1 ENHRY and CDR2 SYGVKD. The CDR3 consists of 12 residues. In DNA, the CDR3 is TGTGCCATTCGACAGGGGGCTGGCGAGCAGTACTTC. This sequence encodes CAIRQGAGEQYF.

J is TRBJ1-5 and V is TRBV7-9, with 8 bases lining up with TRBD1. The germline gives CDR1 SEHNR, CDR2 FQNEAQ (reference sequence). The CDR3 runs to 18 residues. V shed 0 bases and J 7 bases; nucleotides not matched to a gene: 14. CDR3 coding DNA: TGTGCCAGCAGCTTAGCTCCCGACAGGGGAGGATTTGACCAGCCCCAGCATTTT. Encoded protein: CASSLAPDRGGFDQPQHF.

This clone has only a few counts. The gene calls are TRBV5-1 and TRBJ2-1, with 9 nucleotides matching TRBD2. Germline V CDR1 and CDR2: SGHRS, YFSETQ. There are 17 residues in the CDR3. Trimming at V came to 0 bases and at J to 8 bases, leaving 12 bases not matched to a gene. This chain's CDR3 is CASSLAWGAGGIDEQFF. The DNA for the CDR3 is TGCGCCAGCAGCTTGGCGTGGGGGGCGGGGGGGATCGATGAGCAGTTCTTC.

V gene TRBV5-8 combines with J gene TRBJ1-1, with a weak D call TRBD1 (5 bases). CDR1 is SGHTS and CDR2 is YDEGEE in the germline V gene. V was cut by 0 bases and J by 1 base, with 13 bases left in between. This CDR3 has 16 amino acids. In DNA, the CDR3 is TGTGCCAGCAGCTTGGGGGCAGGGTCCTGGAACACTGAAGCTTTCTTT. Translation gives CASSLGAGSWNTEAFF.

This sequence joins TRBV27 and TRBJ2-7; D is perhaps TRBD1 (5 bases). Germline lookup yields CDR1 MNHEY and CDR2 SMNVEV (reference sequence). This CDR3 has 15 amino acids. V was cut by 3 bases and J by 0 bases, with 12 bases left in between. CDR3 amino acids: CASSFDSSNSYEQYF. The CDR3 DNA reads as TGTGCCAGCAGTTTCGACAGCTCTAACTCCTACGAGCAGTACTTC.

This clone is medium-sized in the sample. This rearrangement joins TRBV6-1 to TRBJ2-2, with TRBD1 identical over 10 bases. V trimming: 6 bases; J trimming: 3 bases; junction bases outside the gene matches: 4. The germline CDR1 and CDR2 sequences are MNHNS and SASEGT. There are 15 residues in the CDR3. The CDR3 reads CASRRQGADTGELFF. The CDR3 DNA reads TGTGCCAGCAGGAGACAGGGGGCCGACACCGGGGAGCTGTTTTTT.

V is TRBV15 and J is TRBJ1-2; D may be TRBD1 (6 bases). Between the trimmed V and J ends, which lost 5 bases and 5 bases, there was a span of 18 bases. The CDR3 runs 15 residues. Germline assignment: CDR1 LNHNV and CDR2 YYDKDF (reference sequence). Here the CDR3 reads CATSRDNTGFYGYTF. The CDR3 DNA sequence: TGTGCCACCAGCCGGGACAACACAGGGTTTTATGGCTACACCTTC.

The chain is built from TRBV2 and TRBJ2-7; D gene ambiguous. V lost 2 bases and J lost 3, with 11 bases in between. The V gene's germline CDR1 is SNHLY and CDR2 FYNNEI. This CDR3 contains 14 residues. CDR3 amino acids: CASSELLGIYEQYF. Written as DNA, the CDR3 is TGTGCCAGCAGTGAATTGTTAGGGATCTACGAGCAGTACTTC.

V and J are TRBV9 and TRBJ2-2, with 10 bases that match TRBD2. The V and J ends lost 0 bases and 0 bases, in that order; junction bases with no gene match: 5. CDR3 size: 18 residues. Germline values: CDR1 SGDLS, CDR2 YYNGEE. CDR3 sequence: CASSVVLSGGANTGELFF. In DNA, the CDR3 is TGTGCCAGCAGCGTAGTGTTGAGCGGGGGGGCGAACACCGGGGAGCTGTTTTTT.